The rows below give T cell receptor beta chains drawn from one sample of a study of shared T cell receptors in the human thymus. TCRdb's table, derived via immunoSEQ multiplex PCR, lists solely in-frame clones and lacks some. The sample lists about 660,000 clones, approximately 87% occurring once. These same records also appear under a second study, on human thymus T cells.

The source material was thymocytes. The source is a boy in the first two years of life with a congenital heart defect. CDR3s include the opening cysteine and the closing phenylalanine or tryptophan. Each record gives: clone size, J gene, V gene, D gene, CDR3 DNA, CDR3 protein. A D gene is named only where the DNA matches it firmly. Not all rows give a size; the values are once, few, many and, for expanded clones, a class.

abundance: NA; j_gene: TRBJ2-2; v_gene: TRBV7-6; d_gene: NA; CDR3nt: TGTGCCAGCACCCAACCCACCGCCGGGCAGGGCCCACCCGGGGAGCTGTTTTTT; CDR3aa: CASTQPTAGQGPPGELFF
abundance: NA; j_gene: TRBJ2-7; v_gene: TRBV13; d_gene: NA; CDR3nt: TGTGCCAGCAGCAACCGACAGGCGAACTACGAGCAGTACTTC; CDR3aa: CASSNRQANYEQYF
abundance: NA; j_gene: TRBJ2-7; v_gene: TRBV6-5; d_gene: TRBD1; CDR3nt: TGTGCCAGCAGTTCGCCCTCTGCTTGGGACAGTTACGAGCAGTACTTC; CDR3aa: CASSSPSAWDSYEQYF
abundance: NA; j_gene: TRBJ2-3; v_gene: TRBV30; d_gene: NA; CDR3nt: TGTGCCTGGAGTGTACCCTGGCGGGGAAAAGATACGCAGTATTTT; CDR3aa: CAWSVPWRGKDTQYF
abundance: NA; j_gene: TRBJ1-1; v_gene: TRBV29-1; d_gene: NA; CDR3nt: TGCAGCGTTTCGTCGGGCCCAGGGAAAGAAGCTTTCTTT; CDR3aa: CSVSSGPGKEAFF
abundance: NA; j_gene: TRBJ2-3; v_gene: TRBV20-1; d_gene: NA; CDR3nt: TGCAGTGCCGATCCGGGAGATACGCAGTATTTT; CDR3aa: CSADPGDTQYF
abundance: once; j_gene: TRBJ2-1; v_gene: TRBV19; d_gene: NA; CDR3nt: TGTGCCAGTAGTGCCAGACAGCCGTCCTACAATGAGCAGTTCTTC; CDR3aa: CASSARQPSYNEQFF
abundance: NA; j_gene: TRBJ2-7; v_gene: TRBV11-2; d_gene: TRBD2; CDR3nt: TGTGCCAGCAGCCCCGGGGAGGGATCCTACGAGCAGTACTTC; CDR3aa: CASSPGEGSYEQYF
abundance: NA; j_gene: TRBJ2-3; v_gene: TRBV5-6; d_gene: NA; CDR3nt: TGTGCCAGCAGCTTTGAGGGTCGGGATACGCAGTATTTT; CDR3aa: CASSFEGRDTQYF
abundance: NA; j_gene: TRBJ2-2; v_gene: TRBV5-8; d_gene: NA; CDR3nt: TGTGCCAGCAGCTTGCATCCAGGGCGGTCCGGGGAGCTGTTTTTT; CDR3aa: CASSLHPGRSGELFF
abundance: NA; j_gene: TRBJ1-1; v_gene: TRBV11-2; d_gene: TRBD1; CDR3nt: TGTGCCAGCAGCTTAGGGGACAGGGGGCCCGATACTGAAGCTTTCTTT; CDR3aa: CASSLGDRGPDTEAFF
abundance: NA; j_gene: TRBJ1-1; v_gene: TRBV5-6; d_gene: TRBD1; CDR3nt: TGTGCCAGCAGTTCGCAGGGGGCCACTGAAGCTTTCTTT; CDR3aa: CASSSQGATEAFF
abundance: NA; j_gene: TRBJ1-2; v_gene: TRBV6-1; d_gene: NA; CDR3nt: TGTGCCAGCAGTGGGGAGAATTCCTATGGCTACACCTTC; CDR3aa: CASSGENSYGYTF
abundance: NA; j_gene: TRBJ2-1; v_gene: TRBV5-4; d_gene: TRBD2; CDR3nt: TGTGCCAGCAGCTCTCGGCGGGGGGCCCCGAATGAGCAGTTCTTC; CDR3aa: CASSSRRGAPNEQFF
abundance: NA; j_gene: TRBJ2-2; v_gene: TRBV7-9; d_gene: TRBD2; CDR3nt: TGTGCCAGCAGCTTAGAGTCTAGCGGGAAGGTCGGGGAGCTGTTTTTT; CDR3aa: CASSLESSGKVGELFF
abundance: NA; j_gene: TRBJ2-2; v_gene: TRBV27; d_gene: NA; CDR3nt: TGTGCCAGCAGCCAACCTACTGGCGGGGAGCTGTTTTTT; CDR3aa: CASSQPTGGELFF
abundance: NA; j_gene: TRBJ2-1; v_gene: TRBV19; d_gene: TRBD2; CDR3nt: TGTGCCAGTAGTAATTGGCGGGAGCGAGGGGAGCAGTTCTTC; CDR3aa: CASSNWRERGEQFF
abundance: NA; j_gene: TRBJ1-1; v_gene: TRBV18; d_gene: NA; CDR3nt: TGTGCCAGCTCACGGGACACGAACACTGAAGCTTTCTTT; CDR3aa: CASSRDTNTEAFF
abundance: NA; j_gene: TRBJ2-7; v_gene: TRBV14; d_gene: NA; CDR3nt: TGTGCCAGCAGCGGCGGGTACGAGCAGTACTTC; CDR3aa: CASSGGYEQYF